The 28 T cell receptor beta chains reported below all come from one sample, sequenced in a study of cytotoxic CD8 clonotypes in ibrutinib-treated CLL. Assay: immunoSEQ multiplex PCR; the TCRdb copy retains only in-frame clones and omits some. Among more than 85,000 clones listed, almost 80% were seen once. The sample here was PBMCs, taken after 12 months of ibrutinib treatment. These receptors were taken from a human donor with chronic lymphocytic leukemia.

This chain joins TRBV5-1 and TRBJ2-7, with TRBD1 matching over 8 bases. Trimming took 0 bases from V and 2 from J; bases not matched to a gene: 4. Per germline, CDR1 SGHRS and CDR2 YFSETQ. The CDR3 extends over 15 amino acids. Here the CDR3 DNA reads TGCGCCAGCAGCTTGGGGGCAGGGGGCCCCTACGAGCAGTACTTC. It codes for CASSLGAGGPYEQYF.

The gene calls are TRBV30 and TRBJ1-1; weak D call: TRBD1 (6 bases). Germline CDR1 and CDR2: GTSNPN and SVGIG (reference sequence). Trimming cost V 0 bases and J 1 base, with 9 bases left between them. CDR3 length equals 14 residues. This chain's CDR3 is CAWSVRGGNTEAFF. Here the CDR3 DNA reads TGTGCCTGGAGTGTTAGGGGGGGGAACACTGAAGCTTTCTTT.

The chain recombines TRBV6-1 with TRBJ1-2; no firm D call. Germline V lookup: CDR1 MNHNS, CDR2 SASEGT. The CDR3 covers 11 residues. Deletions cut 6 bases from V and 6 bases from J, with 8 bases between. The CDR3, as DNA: TGTGCCAGCAGACAGTCTCATGGCTACACCTTC. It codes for CASRQSHGYTF.

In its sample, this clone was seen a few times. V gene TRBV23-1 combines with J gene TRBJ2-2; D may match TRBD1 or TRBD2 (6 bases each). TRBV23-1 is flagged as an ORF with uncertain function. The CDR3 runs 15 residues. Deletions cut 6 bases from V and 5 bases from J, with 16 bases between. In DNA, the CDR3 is TGCGCCAGCAGAAATATGGGGGGCCGGACCGGGGAGCTGTTTTTT. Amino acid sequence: CASRNMGGRTGELFF.

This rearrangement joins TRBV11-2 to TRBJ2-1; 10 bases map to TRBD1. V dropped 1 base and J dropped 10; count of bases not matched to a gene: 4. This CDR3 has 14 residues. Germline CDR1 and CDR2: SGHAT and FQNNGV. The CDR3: CASSLGDRGGEQFF. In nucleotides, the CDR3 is TGTGCCAGCAGCTTAGGGGACAGGGGTGGAGAGCAGTTCTTC.

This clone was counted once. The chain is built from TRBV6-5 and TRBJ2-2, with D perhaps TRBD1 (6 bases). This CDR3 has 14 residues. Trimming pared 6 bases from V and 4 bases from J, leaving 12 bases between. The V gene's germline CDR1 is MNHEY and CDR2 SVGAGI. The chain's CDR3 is CASSFDRTTGELFF. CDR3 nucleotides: TGTGCCAGCAGCTTCGACAGGACCACCGGGGAGCTGTTTTTT.

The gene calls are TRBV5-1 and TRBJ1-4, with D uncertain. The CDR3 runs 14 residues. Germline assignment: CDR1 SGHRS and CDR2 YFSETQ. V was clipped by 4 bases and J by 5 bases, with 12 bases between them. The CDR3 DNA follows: TGCGCCAGCAGCGGAGAGGGCAGAAATGAAAAACTGTTTTTT. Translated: CASSGEGRNEKLFF.

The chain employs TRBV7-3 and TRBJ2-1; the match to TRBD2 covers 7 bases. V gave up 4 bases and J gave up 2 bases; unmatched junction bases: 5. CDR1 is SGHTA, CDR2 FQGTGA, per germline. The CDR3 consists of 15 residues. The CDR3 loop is CASSSPGLAYNEQFF. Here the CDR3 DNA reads TGTGCCAGCAGCTCACCCGGACTAGCCTACAATGAGCAGTTCTTC.

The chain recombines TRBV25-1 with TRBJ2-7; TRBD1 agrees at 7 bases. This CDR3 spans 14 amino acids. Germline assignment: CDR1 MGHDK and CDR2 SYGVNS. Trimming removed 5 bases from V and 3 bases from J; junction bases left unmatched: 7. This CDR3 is CASSWAGGFYEQYF. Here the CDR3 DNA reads TGTGCCAGCAGTTGGGCAGGGGGTTTCTACGAGCAGTACTTC.

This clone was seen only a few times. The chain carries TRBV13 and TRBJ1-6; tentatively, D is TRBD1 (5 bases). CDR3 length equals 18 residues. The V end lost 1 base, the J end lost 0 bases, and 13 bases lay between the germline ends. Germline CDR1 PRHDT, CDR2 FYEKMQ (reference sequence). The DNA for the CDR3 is TGTGCCAGCAGCTTAGCAGGGAGATGGAGCTCCTATAATTCACCCCTCCACTTT. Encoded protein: CASSLAGRWSSYNSPLHF.

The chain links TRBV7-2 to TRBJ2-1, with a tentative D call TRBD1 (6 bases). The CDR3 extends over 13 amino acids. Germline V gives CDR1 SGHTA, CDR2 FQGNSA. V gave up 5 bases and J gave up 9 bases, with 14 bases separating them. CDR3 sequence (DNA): TGTGCCAGCAGCCTTAATGACAGGCTTGAGCAGTTCTTC. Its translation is CASSLNDRLEQFF.

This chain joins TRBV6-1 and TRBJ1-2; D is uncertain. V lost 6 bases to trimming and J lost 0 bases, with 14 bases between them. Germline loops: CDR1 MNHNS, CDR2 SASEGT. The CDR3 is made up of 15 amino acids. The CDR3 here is CASRPSTASNYGYTF. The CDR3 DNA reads TGTGCCAGCAGGCCCTCTACAGCCTCTAACTATGGCTACACCTTC.

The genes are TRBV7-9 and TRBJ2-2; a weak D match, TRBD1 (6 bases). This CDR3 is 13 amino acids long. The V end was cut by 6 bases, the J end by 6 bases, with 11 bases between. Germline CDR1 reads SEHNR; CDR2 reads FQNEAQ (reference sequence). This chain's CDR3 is CASRVQGPGELFF. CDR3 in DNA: TGTGCCAGCAGGGTACAGGGCCCCGGGGAGCTGTTTTTT.

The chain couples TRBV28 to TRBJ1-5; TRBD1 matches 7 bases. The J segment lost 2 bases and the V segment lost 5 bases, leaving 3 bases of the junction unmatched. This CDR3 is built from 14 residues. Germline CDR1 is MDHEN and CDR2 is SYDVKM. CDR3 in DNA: TGTGCCAGCAGTCACGGACAGGGCAATCAGCCCCAGCATTTT. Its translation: CASSHGQGNQPQHF.

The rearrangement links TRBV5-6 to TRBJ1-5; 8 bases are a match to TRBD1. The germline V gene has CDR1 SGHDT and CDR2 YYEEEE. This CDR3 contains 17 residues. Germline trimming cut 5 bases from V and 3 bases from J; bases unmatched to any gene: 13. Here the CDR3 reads CASSSHGGQGFNQPQHF. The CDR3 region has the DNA TGTGCCAGCAGTTCCCACGGCGGACAGGGATTCAATCAGCCCCAGCATTTT.

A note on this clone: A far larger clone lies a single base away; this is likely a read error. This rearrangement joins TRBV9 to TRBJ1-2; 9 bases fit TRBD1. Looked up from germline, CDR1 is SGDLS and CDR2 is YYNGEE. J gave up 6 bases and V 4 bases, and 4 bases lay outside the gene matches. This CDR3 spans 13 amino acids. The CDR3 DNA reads TGTGCCAGCAGCCGAGGACAGGGGAATGGCTACACCTTC. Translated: CASSRGQGNGYTF.

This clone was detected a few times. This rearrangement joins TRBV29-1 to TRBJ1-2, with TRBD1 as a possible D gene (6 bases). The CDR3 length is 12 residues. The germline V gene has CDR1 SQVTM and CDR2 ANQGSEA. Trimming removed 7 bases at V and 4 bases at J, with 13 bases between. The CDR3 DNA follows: TGCAGCGCGAAGGGGGACGGCTATGGCTACACCTTC. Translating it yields CSAKGDGYGYTF.

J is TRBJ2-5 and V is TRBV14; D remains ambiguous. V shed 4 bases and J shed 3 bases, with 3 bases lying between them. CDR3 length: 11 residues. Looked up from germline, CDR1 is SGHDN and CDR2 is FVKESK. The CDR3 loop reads CASSREETQYF. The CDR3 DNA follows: TGTGCCAGCAGCCGAGAAGAGACCCAGTACTTC.

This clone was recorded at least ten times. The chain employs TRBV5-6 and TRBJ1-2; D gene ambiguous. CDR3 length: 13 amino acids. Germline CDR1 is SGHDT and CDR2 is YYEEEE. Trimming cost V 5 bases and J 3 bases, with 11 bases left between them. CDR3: CASRRRGDYGYTF. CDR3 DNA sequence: TGTGCCAGCAGACGGCGGGGAGACTATGGCTACACCTTC.

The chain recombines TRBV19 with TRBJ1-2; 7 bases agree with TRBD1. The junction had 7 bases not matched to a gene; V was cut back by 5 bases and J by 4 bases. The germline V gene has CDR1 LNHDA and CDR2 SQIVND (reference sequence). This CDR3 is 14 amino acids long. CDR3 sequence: CASSATGEVYGYTF. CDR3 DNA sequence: TGTGCCAGTAGTGCAACAGGGGAGGTCTATGGCTACACCTTC.

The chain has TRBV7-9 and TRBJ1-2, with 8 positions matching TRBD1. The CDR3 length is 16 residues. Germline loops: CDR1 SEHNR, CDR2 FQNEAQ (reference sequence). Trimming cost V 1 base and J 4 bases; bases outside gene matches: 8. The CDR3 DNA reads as TGTGCCAGCAGCTTAGGGCAGGGGGCCTCAACCTATGGCTACACCTTC. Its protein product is CASSLGQGASTYGYTF. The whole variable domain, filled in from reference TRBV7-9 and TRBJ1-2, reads DTGVSQNPRHKITKRGQNVTFRCDPISEHNRLYWYRQTLGQGPEFLTYFQNEAQLEKSRLLSDRFSAERPKGSFSTLEIQRTEQGDSAMYLCASSLGQGASTYGYTFGSGTRLTVV.

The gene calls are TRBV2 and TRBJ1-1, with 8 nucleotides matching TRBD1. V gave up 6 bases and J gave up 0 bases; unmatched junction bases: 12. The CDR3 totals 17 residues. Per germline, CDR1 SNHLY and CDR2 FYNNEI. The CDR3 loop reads CASSKRTGFDMNTEAFF. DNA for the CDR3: TGTGCCAGCAGCAAAAGGACAGGGTTTGACATGAACACTGAAGCTTTCTTT.

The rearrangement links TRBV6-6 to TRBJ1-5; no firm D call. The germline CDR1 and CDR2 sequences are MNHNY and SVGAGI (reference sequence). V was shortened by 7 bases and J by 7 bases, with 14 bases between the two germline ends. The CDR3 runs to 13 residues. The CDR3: CASTPGRGQPQHF. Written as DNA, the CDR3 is TGTGCCAGCACCCCGGGCCGGGGACAGCCCCAGCATTTT.

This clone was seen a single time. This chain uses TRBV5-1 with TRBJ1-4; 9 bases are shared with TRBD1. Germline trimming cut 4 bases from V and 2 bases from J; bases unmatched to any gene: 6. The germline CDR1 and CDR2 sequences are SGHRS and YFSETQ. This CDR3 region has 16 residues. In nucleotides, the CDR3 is TGCGCCAGCAGCATCGGGACAGGGAGCACTAATGAAAAACTGTTTTTT. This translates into CASSIGTGSTNEKLFF.

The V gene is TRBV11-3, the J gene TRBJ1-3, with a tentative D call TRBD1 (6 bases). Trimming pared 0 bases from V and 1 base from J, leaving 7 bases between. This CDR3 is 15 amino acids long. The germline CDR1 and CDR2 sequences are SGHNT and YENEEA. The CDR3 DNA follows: TGTGCCAGCAGCTTAGAGGGGGCATCTGGAAACACCATATATTTT. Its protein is CASSLEGASGNTIYF.

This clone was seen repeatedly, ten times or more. The CDR3 DNA reads TGTGCCAGCAGCCCAAACGGGGGCCACGGCTACACCTTC. Its protein product is CASSPNGGHGYTF. The rearrangement joins TRBV7-9 to TRBJ1-2, with D possibly matching TRBD1 (6 bases). Trimming removed 5 bases at V and 8 bases at J, with 15 bases between. Germline V gives CDR1 SEHNR, CDR2 FQNEAQ (reference sequence). The CDR3 loop spans 13 amino acids. Filled out from reference TRBV7-9 and TRBJ1-2, the complete variable domain reads DTGVSQNPRHKITKRGQNVTFRCDPISEHNRLYWYRQTLGQGPEFLTYFQNEAQLEKSRLLSDRFSAERPKGSFSTLEIQRTEQGDSAMYLCASSPNGGHGYTFGSGTRLTVV.

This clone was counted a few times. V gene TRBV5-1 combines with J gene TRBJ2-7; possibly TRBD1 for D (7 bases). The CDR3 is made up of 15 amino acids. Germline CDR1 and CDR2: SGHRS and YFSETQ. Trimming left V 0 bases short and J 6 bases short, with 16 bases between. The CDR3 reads CASSLEGGRGGEQYF. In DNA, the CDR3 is TGCGCCAGCAGCTTGGAAGGGGGCAGGGGAGGCGAGCAGTACTTC.

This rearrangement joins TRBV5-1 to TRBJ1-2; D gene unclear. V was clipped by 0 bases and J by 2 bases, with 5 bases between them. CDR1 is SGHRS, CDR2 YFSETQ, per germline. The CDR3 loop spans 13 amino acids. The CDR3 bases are TGCGCCAGCAGCTTGGACGGAAACTATGGCTACACCTTC. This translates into CASSLDGNYGYTF.